This record looks at one TCR beta chain sequence and its context. No antigen is known for it. Germline V gene sequence: CDR1 MNHNY, CDR2 SVGAGI (reference sequence). With 4 bases removed from V and 5 bases from J, the gap between germline ends came to 5 bases. The CDR3 is made up of 11 amino acids. Only in-frame clones appear in the TCRdb table, and some are missing; sequencing was by immunoSEQ multiplex PCR. The top ten hold 14% of the sample, which has tens of thousands of clones, around 91% seen once. This sample stems from a study of OX40 agonist ivuxolimab in advanced cancers. Study-wide results and limits: With doses of 0.1-3.0 mg/kg, partial responders showed among the lowest clonal expansion. The CD4+ and CD8+ T cells in the blood had expanded clonally by week 6 at 0.1 to 3.0 mg/kg.

This rearrangement joins TRBV6-6 to TRBJ1-1; D not resolved. This TCR came from an adult with an advanced solid tumor such as melanoma, head and neck, liver or kidney cancer. This specimen consisted of CD4+ or CD8+ T cells sorted from blood, obtained in a trial of the OX40 agonist ivuxolimab. The CDR3: CASSWRTEAFF. The CDR3, as DNA: TGTGCCAGCAGTTGGCGGACTGAAGCTTTCTTT.